A selection of T cell receptor beta chains follows, all from one sample in a study of T cell changes during pregnancy in multiple sclerosis. TCRdb's table, derived via immunoSEQ multiplex PCR, lists solely in-frame clones and lacks some. The sample consists of some 70,000 clones, 88% of them appearing once. Sequencing used peripheral blood, obtained before pregnancy. Source of these receptors: a female donor with multiple sclerosis, enrolled in a pregnancy study. CDR3s include the opening cysteine and the closing phenylalanine or tryptophan. A D gene is named only where the DNA matches it firmly. Only part of the rows carry a size: once, few, many, or a class if the clone is expanded.

j_call: TRBJ1-2
clone_size: -
d_call: -
v_call: TRBV7-8
cdr3_nt: TGTGCCAGCAGCTTAGGGCTCTTGGGGGGGGGCGACTATGGCTACACCTTC
cdr3_aa: CASSLGLLGGGDYGYTF

j_call: TRBJ2-1
clone_size: -
d_call: TRBD1
v_call: TRBV7-2
cdr3_nt: TGTGCCAGCAGCAGGGGACAGGGTTACTACAATGAGCAGTTCTTC
cdr3_aa: CASSRGQGYYNEQFF

j_call: TRBJ1-5
clone_size: -
d_call: TRBD1
v_call: TRBV5-8
cdr3_nt: TGTGCCAGCAGCTGGGACAGGAATCAGCCCCAGCATTTT
cdr3_aa: CASSWDRNQPQHF

j_call: TRBJ1-5
clone_size: few
d_call: TRBD1
v_call: TRBV5-1
cdr3_nt: TGCGCCAGCAGCCCCGGGACAGGGGATCAGCCCCAGCATTTT
cdr3_aa: CASSPGTGDQPQHF

j_call: TRBJ1-5
clone_size: -
d_call: -
v_call: TRBV27
cdr3_nt: TGTGCCAGCAGTTTCCGGGTAGGTCAGCCCCAGCATTTT
cdr3_aa: CASSFRVGQPQHF

j_call: TRBJ2-1
clone_size: -
d_call: TRBD2
v_call: TRBV9
cdr3_nt: TGTGCCAGCAGCGTAGAAATTGGACTAGCGGGAGGGTCGACTTACAATGAGCAGTTCTTC
cdr3_aa: CASSVEIGLAGGSTYNEQFF

j_call: TRBJ1-4
clone_size: -
d_call: TRBD1
v_call: TRBV19
cdr3_nt: TGTGCCAGTTCCCCCGGGACAGGGGGTCGGCATGAAAAACTGTTTTTT
cdr3_aa: CASSPGTGGRHEKLFF

j_call: TRBJ2-7
clone_size: -
d_call: TRBD2
v_call: TRBV5-1
cdr3_nt: TGCGCCAGCAGCTTGGGGCTAGCGGGGGCCTTGGACGAGCAGTACTTC
cdr3_aa: CASSLGLAGALDEQYF

j_call: TRBJ1-4
clone_size: -
d_call: -
v_call: TRBV7-9
cdr3_nt: TGTGCCAGCAGCTTAGTCGGAGCAACTAATGAAAAACTGTTTTTT
cdr3_aa: CASSLVGATNEKLFF

j_call: TRBJ1-2
clone_size: -
d_call: -
v_call: TRBV30
cdr3_nt: TGTGCCTGGAGGGATCCAGGGAATAAAAACTATGGCTACACCTTC
cdr3_aa: CAWRDPGNKNYGYTF

j_call: TRBJ1-5
clone_size: few
d_call: TRBD1
v_call: TRBV10-3
cdr3_nt: TGTGCCACCCGACAGGGGGCGAATCAGCCCCAGCATTTT
cdr3_aa: CATRQGANQPQHF

j_call: TRBJ2-4
clone_size: -
d_call: -
v_call: TRBV5-1
cdr3_nt: TGCGCCAGCAGCTTGGAGGTTGCGGGTGGGAACATTCAGTACTTC
cdr3_aa: CASSLEVAGGNIQYF

j_call: TRBJ2-7
clone_size: -
d_call: -
v_call: TRBV6-5
cdr3_nt: TGTGCCAGCAGTTACGATCACAGGGCCTACGAGCAGTACTTC
cdr3_aa: CASSYDHRAYEQYF

j_call: TRBJ1-5
clone_size: -
d_call: -
v_call: TRBV5-6
cdr3_nt: TGTGCCAGCAGCTTTGGCATCACGGCGCGGGGACAGCCCCAGCATTTT
cdr3_aa: CASSFGITARGQPQHF

j_call: TRBJ2-7
clone_size: once
d_call: -
v_call: TRBV4-1
cdr3_nt: TGCGCCAGCAGCCAAGATTGGACAGTCTCCTACGAGCAGTACTTC
cdr3_aa: CASSQDWTVSYEQYF

j_call: TRBJ2-2
clone_size: -
d_call: -
v_call: TRBV9
cdr3_nt: TGTGCCAGCAGCGTAGGCGGGTCGTCCACCGGGGAGCTGTTTTTT
cdr3_aa: CASSVGGSSTGELFF

j_call: TRBJ1-5
clone_size: -
d_call: -
v_call: TRBV6-6
cdr3_nt: TGTGCCAGCAGTTACGCGGGAGGCTGGGATCAGCCCCAGCATTTT
cdr3_aa: CASSYAGGWDQPQHF

j_call: TRBJ2-1
clone_size: -
d_call: -
v_call: TRBV18
cdr3_nt: TGTGCCAGCTCGCTGGGGAGTGGGTCCAATGAGCAGTTCTTC
cdr3_aa: CASSLGSGSNEQFF

j_call: TRBJ2-5
clone_size: -
d_call: -
v_call: TRBV5-1
cdr3_nt: TGCGCCAGCAGCGTGACGACACCGCCCCAAGAGACCCAGTACTTC
cdr3_aa: CASSVTTPPQETQYF

j_call: TRBJ2-7
clone_size: -
d_call: -
v_call: TRBV6-1
cdr3_nt: TGTGCCAGCAGTACAGGGTCCGAACCCTACGAGCAGTACTTC
cdr3_aa: CASSTGSEPYEQYF

j_call: TRBJ1-4
clone_size: -
d_call: TRBD1
v_call: TRBV7-2
cdr3_nt: TGTGCCAGCAGCTTCGACAGGGGCCATGAAAAACTGTTTTTT
cdr3_aa: CASSFDRGHEKLFF

j_call: TRBJ2-7
clone_size: -
d_call: TRBD2
v_call: TRBV7-2
cdr3_nt: TGTGCCAGCAGCCCCCGGGGGGACTACGAGCAGTACTTC
cdr3_aa: CASSPRGDYEQYF

j_call: TRBJ1-2
clone_size: few
d_call: -
v_call: TRBV20-1
cdr3_nt: TGCAGTGCCACAGATCTCTATGGCTACACCTTC
cdr3_aa: CSATDLYGYTF

j_call: TRBJ2-3
clone_size: -
d_call: -
v_call: TRBV4-3
cdr3_nt: TGCGCCAGCAGCCAAGATGCACTAGCAGGGGATACGCAGTATTTT
cdr3_aa: CASSQDALAGDTQYF

j_call: TRBJ1-2
clone_size: -
d_call: -
v_call: TRBV5-4
cdr3_nt: TGTGCCAGCAGCTACAGGGTTCGGGATGGCTACACCTTC
cdr3_aa: CASSYRVRDGYTF

j_call: TRBJ1-1
clone_size: -
d_call: TRBD1
v_call: TRBV2
cdr3_nt: TGTGCCAGCAACCTACAGGGGATCACTGAAGCTTTCTTT
cdr3_aa: CASNLQGITEAFF

j_call: TRBJ1-4
clone_size: -
d_call: -
v_call: TRBV30
cdr3_nt: TGTGCCTGGAGATCGGACAGCTATAATGAAAAACTGTTTTTT
cdr3_aa: CAWRSDSYNEKLFF

j_call: TRBJ2-1
clone_size: once
d_call: TRBD2
v_call: TRBV28
cdr3_nt: TGTGCCAGCAAAAGAGCGGGGGATTACAATGAGCAGTTCTTC
cdr3_aa: CASKRAGDYNEQFF

j_call: TRBJ2-1
clone_size: once
d_call: -
v_call: TRBV5-6
cdr3_nt: TGTGCCAGCAGCTCCGCCGGGGGTGAGCAGTTCTTC
cdr3_aa: CASSSAGGEQFF

j_call: TRBJ2-1
clone_size: -
d_call: TRBD2
v_call: TRBV6-5
cdr3_nt: TGTGCCAGCGGAAAGCGGGGGGCCACCAATGAGCAGTTCTTC
cdr3_aa: CASGKRGATNEQFF

j_call: TRBJ2-1
clone_size: -
d_call: TRBD2
v_call: TRBV29-1
cdr3_nt: TGCAGCGCCTTAGCGGGAGTGTCTTACAATGAGCAGTTCTTC
cdr3_aa: CSALAGVSYNEQFF